The T cell receptor beta chain under discussion was sequenced for a study of human T cells and chemical hapten exposure. TCRdb redid the calling of the RACE reads with MiXCR, one entry per CDR3 protein. Here the sample spans roughly 180,000 distinct CDR3 sequences, more than 20% being singletons. The time point was: patch test 1, 2 weeks after DPC sensitization. The sample's treatment: therapeutic diphenylcyclopropenone sensitization with weekly scalp DPC. Germline V gene sequence: CDR1 MNHEY, CDR2 SVGEGT. With 6 bases clipped from V and 4 bases from J, the junction kept 14 bases outside the gene matches. CDR3 size: 17 residues.

The specimen comprised whole blood, sampled in connection with sensitization to the hapten diphenylcyclopropenone (DPC). The chain uses TRBV6-2 or TRBV6-3 and TRBJ2-2; 7 bases map to TRBD2. The origin of this receptor is a woman aged 45-65 years with alopecia areata. Some clones in this sample may be carry-over from other donors' samples. The CDR3 DNA follows: TGTGCCAGCAGCCTACACCGGGACTACCTTGCCACCGGGGAGCTGTTTTTT. Translating it yields CASSLHRDYLATGELFF.